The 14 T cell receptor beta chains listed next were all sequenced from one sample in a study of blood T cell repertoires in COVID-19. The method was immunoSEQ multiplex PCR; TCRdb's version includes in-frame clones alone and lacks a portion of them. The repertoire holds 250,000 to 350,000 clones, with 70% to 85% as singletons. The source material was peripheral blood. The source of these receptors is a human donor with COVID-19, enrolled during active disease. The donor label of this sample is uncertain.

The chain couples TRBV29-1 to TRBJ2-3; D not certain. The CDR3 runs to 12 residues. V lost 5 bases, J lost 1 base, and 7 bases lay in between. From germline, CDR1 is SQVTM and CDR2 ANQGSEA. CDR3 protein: CSVLAGTDTQYF. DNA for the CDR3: TGCAGCGTTCTTGCGGGCACAGATACGCAGTATTTT.

The CDR3 DNA reads TGCGCCAGCAGCCAAGTGGTAGCGGTGTTCAGCTCTGGAAACACCATATATTTT. It is translated as CASSQVVAVFSSGNTIYF. The V call is TRBV4-3, the J call TRBJ1-3, with no clear D. Germline V gene lookup returns CDR1 LGHNA and CDR2 YSLEER. This CDR3 is 18 amino acids long. Trimming removed 1 base from V and 0 bases from J, with 16 bases in between.

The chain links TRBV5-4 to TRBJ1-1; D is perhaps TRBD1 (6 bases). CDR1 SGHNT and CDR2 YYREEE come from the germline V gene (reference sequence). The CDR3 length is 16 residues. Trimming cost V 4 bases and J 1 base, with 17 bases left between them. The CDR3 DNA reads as TGTGCCAGCAGCGGGGGTCGGACAGCACCGAACACTGAAGCTTTCTTT. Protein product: CASSGGRTAPNTEAFF.

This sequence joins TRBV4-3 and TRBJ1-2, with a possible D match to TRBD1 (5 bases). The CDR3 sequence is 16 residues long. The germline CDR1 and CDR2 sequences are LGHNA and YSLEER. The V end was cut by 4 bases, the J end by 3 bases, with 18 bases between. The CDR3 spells CASSLTGELTYYGYTF. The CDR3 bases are TGCGCCAGCAGCCTTACGGGGGAGTTGACTTACTATGGCTACACCTTC.

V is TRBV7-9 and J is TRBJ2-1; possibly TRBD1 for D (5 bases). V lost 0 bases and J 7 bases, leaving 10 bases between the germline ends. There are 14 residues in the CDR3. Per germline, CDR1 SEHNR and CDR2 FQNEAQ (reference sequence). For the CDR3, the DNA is TGTGCCAGCAGCTTAGCGCTACAGGTTAATGAGCAGTTCTTC. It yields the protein CASSLALQVNEQFF.

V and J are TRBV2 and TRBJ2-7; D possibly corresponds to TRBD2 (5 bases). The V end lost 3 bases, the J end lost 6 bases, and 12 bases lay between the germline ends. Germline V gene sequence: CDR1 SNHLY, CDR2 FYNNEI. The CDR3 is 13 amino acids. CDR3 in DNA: TGTGCCAGCAGTGAGAGGGAATGGGCCGAGCAGTACTTC. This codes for CASSEREWAEQYF.

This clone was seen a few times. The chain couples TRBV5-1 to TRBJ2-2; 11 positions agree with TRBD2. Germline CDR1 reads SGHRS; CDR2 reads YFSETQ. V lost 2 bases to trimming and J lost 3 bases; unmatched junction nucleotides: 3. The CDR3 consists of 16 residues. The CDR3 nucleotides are TGCGCCAGCAGCTTTCTAGCGGGGGGAGACACCGGGGAGCTGTTTTTT. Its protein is CASSFLAGGDTGELFF.

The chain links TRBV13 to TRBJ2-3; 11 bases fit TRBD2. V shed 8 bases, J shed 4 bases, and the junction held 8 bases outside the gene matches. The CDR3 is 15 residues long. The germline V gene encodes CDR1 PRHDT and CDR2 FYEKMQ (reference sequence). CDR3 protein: CASGRLAGLPDTQYF. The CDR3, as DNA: TGTGCCAGCGGAAGACTAGCGGGATTACCAGATACGCAGTATTTT.

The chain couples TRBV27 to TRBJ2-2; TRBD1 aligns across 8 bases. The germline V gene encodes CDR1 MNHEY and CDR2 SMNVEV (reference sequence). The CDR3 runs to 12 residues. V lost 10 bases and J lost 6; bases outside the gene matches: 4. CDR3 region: CAIRGRSGELFF. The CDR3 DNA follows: TGTGCCATCAGGGGGCGATCCGGGGAGCTGTTTTTT.

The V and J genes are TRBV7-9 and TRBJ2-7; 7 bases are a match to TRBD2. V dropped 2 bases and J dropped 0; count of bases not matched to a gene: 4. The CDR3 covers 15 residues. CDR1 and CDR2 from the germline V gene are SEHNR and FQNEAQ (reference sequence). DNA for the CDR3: TGTGCCAGCAGCTTATTCGGGACTAACTCCTACGAGCAGTACTTC. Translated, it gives CASSLFGTNSYEQYF.

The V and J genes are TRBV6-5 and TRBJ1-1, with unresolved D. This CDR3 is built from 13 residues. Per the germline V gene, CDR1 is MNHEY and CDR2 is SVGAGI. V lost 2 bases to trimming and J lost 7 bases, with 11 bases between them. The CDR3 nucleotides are TGTGCCAGCAGTTACGACGGCGGCCTTGAAGCTTTCTTT. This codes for CASSYDGGLEAFF.

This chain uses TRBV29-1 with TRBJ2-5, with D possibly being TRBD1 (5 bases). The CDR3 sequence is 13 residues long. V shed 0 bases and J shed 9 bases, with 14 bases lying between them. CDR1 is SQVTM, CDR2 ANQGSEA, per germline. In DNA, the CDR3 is TGCAGCGTTGAAGATCCAAGGGGTTCGCCCCAGTACTTC. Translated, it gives CSVEDPRGSPQYF.

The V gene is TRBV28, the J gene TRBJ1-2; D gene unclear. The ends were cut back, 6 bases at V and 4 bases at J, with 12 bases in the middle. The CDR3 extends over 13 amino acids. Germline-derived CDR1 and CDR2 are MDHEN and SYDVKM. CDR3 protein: CASSPPGFYGYTF. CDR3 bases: TGTGCCAGCAGCCCCCCCGGGTTCTATGGCTACACCTTC.

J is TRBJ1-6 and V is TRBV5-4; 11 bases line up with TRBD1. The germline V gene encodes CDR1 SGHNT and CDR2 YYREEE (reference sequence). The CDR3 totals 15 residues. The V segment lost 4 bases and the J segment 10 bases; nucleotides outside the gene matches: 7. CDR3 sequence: CASSLGQGAWSPLHF. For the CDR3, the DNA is TGTGCCAGCAGCCTCGGACAGGGGGCTTGGTCACCCCTCCACTTT. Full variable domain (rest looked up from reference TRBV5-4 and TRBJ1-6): ETGVTQSPTHLIKTRGQQVTLRCSSQSGHNTVSWYQQALGQGPQFIFQYYREEENGRGNFPPRFSGLQFPNYSSELNVNALELDDSALYLCASSLGQGAWSPLHFGNGTRLTVT.